These 5 T cell receptor beta chains share one sample of origin, sequenced in a study of cytomegalovirus exposure and HLA in healthy donors. The PCR contained 60 Vbeta and 13 Jbeta primers. Sequenced by immunoSEQ multiplex PCR; TCRdb stores in-frame clones only, minus some. The sample has 200,000 or so clones, 78% seen once; the top ten hold under 7%. Input material: PBMCs. Receptor source: a young woman in good health and CMV-seropositive.

V usage is TRBV18 and J usage is TRBJ2-2; 7 nucleotides match TRBD1. The CDR3 totals 16 residues. V lost 6 bases, J lost 6 bases, and 13 bases stayed unmatched. Germline assignment: CDR1 KGHSH and CDR2 LQKENI. The CDR3 loop reads CASSPRQGSNPGELFF. CDR3 nucleotide sequence: TGTGCCAGCTCCCCAAGACAGGGAAGCAACCCCGGGGAGCTGTTTTTT.

The V call is TRBV5-6, the J call TRBJ1-2; no clear D gene. Germline CDR1 SGHDT, CDR2 YYEEEE. The CDR3 is 15 residues long. The V end was cut by 4 bases, the J end by 8 bases, with 21 bases between. Here the CDR3 reads CASSKDRRITGGYTF. For the CDR3, the DNA is TGTGCCAGCAGCAAGGACCGACGAATCACGGGGGGCTACACCTTC.

This chain links TRBV11-2 with TRBJ1-5; D is unresolved. CDR1 is SGHAT and CDR2 is FQNNGV in the germline V gene. V lost 1 base and J 2 bases, leaving 15 bases between the germline ends. CDR3 length equals 17 residues. For the CDR3, the DNA is TGTGCCAGCAGCTTAGGCCTTAAGGGAGGCGGCAATCAGCCCCAGCATTTT. This translates into CASSLGLKGGGNQPQHF. Supplemented by reference TRBV11-2 and TRBJ1-5, the full variable domain reads EAGVAQSPRYKIIEKRQSVAFWCNPISGHATLYWYQQILGQGPKLLIQFQNNGVVDDSQLPKDRFSAERLKGVDSTLKIQPAKLEDSAVYLCASSLGLKGGGNQPQHFGDGTRLSIL.

This chain connects TRBV27 to TRBJ2-1; D is possibly TRBD1 (6 bases). The CDR3 is 14 amino acids. CDR1 and CDR2 (germline): MNHEY, SMNVEV (reference sequence). V shed 5 bases and J shed 7 bases, with 15 bases lying between them. CDR3 sequence: CASSALQGWNEQFF. For the CDR3, the DNA is TGTGCCAGCAGTGCACTACAGGGTTGGAATGAGCAGTTCTTC.

This clone came up a few times. The J gene is TRBJ1-1, the V gene TRBV5-4; 9 bases are shared with TRBD1. With 0 bases clipped from V and 0 bases from J, the junction kept 6 bases outside the gene matches. The CDR3 has 17 residues. Germline V gives CDR1 SGHNT, CDR2 YYREEE (reference sequence). The CDR3 spells CASSLEGQGYMNTEAFF. The CDR3 DNA reads TGTGCCAGCAGCTTGGAGGGACAGGGCTACATGAACACTGAAGCTTTCTTT.